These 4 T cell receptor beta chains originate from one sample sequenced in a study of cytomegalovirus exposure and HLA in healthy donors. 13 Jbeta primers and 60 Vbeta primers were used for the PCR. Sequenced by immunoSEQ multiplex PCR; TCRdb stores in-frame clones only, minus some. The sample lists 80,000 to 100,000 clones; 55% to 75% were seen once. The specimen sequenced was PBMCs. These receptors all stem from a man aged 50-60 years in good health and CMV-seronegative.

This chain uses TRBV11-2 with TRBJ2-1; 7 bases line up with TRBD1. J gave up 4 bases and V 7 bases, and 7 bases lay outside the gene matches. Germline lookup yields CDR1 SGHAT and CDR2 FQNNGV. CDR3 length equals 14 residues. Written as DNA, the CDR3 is TGTGCCAGCACCTCGACAGGGTATTACAATGAGCAGTTCTTC. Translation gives CASTSTGYYNEQFF.

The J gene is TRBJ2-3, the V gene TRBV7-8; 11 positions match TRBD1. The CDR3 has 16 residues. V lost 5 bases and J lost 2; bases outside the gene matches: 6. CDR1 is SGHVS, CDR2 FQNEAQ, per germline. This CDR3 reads CASSVGTGGNTDTQYF. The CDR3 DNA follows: TGTGCCAGCAGCGTAGGGACAGGGGGTAACACAGATACGCAGTATTTT. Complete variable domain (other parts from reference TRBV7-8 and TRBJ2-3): GAGVSQSPRYKVAKRGQDVALRCDPISGHVSLFWYQQALGQGPEFLTYFQNEAQLDKSGLPSDRFFAERPEGSVSTLKIQRTQQEDSAVYLCASSVGTGGNTDTQYFGPGTRLTVL.

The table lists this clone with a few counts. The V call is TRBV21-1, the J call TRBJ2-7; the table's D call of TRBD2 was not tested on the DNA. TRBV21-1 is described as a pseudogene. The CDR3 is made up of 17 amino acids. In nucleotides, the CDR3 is TGTGCCAGCAGCCCCCTTTACGGGACTAGCGGAAAATACGAGCAGTACTTC. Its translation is CASSPLYGTSGKYEQYF.

The CDR3 region has the DNA TGTGCCAGCAGTCTAGACGGGGGTGGCTACACCTTC. It yields the protein CASSLDGGGYTF. The gene calls are TRBV2 and TRBJ1-2, with D maybe TRBD1 (5 bases). Trimming removed 5 bases from V and 7 bases from J, with 11 bases in between. The CDR3 length is 12 residues. Germline V gives CDR1 SNHLY, CDR2 FYNNEI.